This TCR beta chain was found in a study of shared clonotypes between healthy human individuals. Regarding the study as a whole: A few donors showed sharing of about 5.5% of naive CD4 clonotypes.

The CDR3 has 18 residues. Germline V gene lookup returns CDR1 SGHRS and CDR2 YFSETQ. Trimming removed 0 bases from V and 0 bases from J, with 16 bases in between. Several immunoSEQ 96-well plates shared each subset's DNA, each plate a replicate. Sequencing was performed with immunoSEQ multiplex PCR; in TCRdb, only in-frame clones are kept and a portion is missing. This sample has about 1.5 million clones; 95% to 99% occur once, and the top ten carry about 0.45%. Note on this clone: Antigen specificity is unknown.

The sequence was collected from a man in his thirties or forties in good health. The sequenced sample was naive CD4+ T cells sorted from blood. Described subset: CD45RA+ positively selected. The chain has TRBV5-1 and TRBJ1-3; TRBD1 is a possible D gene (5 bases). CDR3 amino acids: CASSLVSAGLSSGNTIYF. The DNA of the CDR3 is TGCGCCAGCAGCTTGGTGTCGGCGGGGCTCAGCTCTGGAAACACCATATATTTT.